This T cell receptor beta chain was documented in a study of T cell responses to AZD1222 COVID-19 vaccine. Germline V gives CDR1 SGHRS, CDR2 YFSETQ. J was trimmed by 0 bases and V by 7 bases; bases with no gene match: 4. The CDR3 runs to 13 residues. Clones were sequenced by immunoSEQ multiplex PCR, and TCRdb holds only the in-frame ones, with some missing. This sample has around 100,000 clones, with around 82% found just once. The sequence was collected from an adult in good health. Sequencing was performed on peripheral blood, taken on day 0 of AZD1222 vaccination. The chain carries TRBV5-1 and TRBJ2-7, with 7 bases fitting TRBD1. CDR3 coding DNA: TGCGCCAGCCAGACAGGGAGCTCCTACGAGCAGTACTTC. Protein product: CASQTGSSYEQYF.